This T cell receptor beta chain was obtained from a study of blood T cell repertoires in COVID-19. The V gene lost 6 bases and the J gene lost 1 base, with 9 bases spanning the gap. The CDR3 contains 14 residues. Germline V lookup: CDR1 KGHDR, CDR2 SFDVKD. TCRdb's copy holds only in-frame clones and misses some; the assay was immunoSEQ multiplex PCR. The sample yields 55,000 to 80,000 clones, around 90% seen once. This clonotype was obtained from a human donor in a cohort sampled during active COVID-19. The V call is TRBV24-1, the J call TRBJ1-5; TRBD1 might be the D (6 bases). Sequencing was done on a sample of peripheral blood. The CDR3 sequence is CATSLTGSNQPQHF. Here the CDR3 DNA reads TGTGCCACCAGTTTAACAGGGAGCAATCAGCCCCAGCATTTT.